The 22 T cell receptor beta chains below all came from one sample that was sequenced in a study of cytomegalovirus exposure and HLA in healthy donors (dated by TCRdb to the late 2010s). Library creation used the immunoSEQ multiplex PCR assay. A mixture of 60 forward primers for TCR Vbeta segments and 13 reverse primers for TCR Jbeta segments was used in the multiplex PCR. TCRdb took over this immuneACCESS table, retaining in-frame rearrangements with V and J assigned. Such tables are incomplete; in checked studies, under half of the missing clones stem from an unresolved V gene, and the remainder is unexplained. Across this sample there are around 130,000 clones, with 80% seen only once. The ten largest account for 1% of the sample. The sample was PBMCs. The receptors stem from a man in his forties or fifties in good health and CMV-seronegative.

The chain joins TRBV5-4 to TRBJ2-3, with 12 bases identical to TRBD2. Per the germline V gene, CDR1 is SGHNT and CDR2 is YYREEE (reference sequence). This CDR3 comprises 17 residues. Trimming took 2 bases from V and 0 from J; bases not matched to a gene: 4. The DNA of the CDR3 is TGTGCCAGCAGCTTTGGACTAGCGGGGTCTAGCACAGATACGCAGTATTTT. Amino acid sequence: CASSFGLAGSSTDTQYF.

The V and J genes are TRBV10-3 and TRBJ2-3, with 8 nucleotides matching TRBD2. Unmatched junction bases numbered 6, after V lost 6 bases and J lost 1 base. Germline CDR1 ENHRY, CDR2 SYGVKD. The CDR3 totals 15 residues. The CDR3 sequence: CAIRLGREGTDTQYF. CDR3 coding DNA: TGTGCCATCAGACTAGGGCGGGAGGGCACAGATACGCAGTATTTT.

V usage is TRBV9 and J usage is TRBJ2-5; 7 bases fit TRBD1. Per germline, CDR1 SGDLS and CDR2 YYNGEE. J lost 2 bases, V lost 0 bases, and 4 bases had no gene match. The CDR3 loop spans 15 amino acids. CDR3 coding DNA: TGTGCCAGCAGCGTAGCCTTGGGACAGCAAGAGACCCAGTACTTC. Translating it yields CASSVALGQQETQYF.

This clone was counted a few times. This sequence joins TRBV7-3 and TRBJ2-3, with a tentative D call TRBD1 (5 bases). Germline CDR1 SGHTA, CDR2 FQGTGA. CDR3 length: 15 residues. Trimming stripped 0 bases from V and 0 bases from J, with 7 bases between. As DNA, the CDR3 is TGTGCCAGCAGCTTAACGGGGCAGAGCACAGATACGCAGTATTTT. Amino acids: CASSLTGQSTDTQYF.

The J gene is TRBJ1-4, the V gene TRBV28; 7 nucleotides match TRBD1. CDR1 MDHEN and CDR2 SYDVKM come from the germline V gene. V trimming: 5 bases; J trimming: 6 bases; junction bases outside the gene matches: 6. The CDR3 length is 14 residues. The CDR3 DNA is TGTGCCAGCAGTACCCGGCAGGGGGATGAAAAACTGTTTTTT. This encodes CASSTRQGDEKLFF.

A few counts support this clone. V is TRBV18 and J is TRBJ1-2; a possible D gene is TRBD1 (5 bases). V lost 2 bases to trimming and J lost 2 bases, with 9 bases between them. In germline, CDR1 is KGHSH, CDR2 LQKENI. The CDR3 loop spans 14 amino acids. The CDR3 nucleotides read TGTGCCAGCTCACCAGGGGCAGTGAACTATGGCTACACCTTC. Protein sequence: CASSPGAVNYGYTF.

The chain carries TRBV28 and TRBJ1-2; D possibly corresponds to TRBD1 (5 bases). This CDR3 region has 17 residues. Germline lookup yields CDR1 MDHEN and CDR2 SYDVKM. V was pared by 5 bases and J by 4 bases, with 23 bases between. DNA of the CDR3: TGTGCCAGCAGTCGGGGGGTCGCTTGGCAGCACTCCTATGGCTACACCTTC. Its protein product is CASSRGVAWQHSYGYTF.

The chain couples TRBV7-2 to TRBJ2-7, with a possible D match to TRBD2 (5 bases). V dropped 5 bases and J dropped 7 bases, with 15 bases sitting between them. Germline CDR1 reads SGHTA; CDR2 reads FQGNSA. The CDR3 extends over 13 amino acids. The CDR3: CASSKGAPGEQYF. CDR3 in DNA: TGTGCCAGCAGCAAGGGAGCCCCGGGGGAGCAGTACTTC. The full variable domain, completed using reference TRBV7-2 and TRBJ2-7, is GAGVSQSPSNKVTEKGKDVELRCDPISGHTALYWYRQSLGQGLEFLIYFQGNSAPDKSGLPSDRFSAERTGGSVSTLTIQRTQQEDSAVYLCASSKGAPGEQYFGPGTRLTVT.

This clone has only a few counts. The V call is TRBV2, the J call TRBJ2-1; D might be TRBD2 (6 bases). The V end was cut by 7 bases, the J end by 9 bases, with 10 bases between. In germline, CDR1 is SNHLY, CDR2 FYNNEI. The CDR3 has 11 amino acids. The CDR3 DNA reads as TGTGCCAGCACAGTGGGGGGTGAGCAGTTCTTC. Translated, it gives CASTVGGEQFF.

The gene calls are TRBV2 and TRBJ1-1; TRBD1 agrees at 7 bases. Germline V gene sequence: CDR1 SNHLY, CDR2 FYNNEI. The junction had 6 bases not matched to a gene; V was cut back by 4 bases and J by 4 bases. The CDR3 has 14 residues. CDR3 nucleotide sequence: TGTGCCAGCAGTGCCGCCGCAGGGGGCACTGAAGCTTTCTTT. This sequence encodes CASSAAAGGTEAFF.

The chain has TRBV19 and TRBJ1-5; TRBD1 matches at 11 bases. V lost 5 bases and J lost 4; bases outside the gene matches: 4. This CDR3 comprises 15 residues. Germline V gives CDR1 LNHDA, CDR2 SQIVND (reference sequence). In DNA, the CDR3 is TGTGCCAGTAGTCCCCGGGACAGGGGGAATCAGCCCCAGCATTTT. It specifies CASSPRDRGNQPQHF.

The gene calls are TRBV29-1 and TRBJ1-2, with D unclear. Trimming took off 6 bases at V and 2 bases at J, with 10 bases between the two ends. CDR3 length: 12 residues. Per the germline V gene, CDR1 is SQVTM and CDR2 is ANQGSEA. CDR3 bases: TGCAGCGTCGCGAATCTGAACTATGGCTACACCTTC. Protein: CSVANLNYGYTF.

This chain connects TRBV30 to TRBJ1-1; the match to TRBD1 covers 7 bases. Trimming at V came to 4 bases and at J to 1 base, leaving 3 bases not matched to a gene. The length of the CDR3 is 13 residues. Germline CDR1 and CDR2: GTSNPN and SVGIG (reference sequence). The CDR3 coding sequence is TGTGCCTGGAAGGGACAGACGAACACTGAAGCTTTCTTT. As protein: CAWKGQTNTEAFF.

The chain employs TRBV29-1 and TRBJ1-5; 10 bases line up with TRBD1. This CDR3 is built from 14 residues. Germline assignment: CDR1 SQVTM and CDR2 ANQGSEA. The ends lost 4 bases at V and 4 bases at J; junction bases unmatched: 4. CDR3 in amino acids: CSVGDRGLNQPQHF. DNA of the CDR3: TGCAGCGTTGGGGACAGGGGACTTAATCAGCCCCAGCATTTT.

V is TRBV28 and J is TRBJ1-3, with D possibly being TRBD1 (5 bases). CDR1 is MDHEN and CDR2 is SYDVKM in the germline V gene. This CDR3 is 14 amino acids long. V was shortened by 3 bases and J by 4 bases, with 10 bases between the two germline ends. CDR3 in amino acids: CASSFGGRGNTIYF. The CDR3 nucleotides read TGTGCCAGCAGTTTCGGGGGTAGGGGAAACACCATATATTTT.

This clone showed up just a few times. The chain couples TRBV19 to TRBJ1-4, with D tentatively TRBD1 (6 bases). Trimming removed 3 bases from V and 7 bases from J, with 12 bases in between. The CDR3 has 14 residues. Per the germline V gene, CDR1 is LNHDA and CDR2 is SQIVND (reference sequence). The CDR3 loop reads CASSIGVQGEKLFF. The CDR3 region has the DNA TGTGCCAGTAGTATCGGGGTACAGGGTGAAAAACTGTTTTTT. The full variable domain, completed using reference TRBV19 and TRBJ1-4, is DGGITQSPKYLFRKEGQNVTLSCEQNLNHDAMYWYRQDPGQGLRLIYYSQIVNDFQKGDIAEGYSVSREKKESFPLTVTSAQKNPTAFYLCASSIGVQGEKLFFGSGTQLSVL.

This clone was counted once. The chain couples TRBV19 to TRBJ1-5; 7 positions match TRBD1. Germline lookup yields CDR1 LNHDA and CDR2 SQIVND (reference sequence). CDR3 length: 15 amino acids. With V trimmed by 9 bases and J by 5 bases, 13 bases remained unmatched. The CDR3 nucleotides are TGTGCCAGCACAGGGGTCACCGCCGGCGATCAGCCCCAGCATTTT. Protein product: CASTGVTAGDQPQHF.

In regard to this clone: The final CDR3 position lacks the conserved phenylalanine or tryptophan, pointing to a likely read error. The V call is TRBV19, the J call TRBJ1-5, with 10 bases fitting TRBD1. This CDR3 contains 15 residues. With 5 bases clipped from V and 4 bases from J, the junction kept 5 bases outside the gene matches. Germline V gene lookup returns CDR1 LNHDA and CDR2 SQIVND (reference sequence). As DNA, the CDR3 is TGTGCCAGTAGTGGGGAGGGACAGGGGAATCAGCCCCAGCATGTT. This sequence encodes CASSGEGQGNQPQHV.

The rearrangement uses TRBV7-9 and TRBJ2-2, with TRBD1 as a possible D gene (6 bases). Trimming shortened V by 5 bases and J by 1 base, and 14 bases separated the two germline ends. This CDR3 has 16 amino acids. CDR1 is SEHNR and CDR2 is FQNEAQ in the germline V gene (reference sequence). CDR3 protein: CASSVPGHRNTGELFF. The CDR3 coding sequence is TGTGCCAGCAGCGTCCCGGGACATAGGAACACCGGGGAGCTGTTTTTT.

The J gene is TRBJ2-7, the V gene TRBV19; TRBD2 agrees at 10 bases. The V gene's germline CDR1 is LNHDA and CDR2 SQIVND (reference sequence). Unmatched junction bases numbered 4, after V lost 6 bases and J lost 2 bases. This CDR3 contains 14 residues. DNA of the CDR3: TGTGCCAGTAGAGCGGGAGGGCCCCCCTACGAGCAGTACTTC. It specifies CASRAGGPPYEQYF.

The CDR3 DNA reads as TGTGCCAGCAGCAACCCATCAGGGGTAGCCGGGGAGCTGTTTTTT. Translated: CASSNPSGVAGELFF. The V call is TRBV2, the J call TRBJ2-2; tentative D call: TRBD1 (6 bases). The CDR3 sequence is 15 residues long. Trimming removed 6 bases at V and 6 bases at J, with 17 bases between. Germline CDR1 reads SNHLY; CDR2 reads FYNNEI.

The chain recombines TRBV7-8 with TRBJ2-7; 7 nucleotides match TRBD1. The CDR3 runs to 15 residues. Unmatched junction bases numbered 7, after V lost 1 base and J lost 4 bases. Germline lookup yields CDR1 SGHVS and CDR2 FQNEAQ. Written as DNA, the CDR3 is TGTGCCAGCAGCTTAGGGGCAGGGGGTACGTACGAGCAGTACTTC. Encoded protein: CASSLGAGGTYEQYF.